This TCR beta chain was sequenced in a study of cytomegalovirus exposure and HLA in healthy donors. The CDR3 totals 19 residues. The V and J ends lost 4 bases and 4 bases, in that order; junction bases with no gene match: 13. Germline V gives CDR1 MRHNA, CDR2 SNTAGT. Concerning this clone itself: Its target is not known.

The study's findings and limits: It was taken for granted in presence/absence analyses that sequencing depth across donors was roughly uniform.

The study ran its PCR with 60 Vbeta and 13 Jbeta primers. The data were produced by immunoSEQ multiplex PCR, yet TCRdb's version contains in-frame clones alone and is incomplete. The sample shows 200,000 or so clones, about 83% of them seen only once. The TCR sequence derives from a girl aged 5-17 years in good health and CMV-seronegative. This rearrangement joins TRBV6-4 to TRBJ2-3; TRBD2 agrees at 14 bases. Sequenced: PBMCs. CDR3 amino acids: CASSATPGTSGSGSDTQYF. The CDR3 bases are TGTGCCAGCAGTGCTACCCCTGGGACTAGCGGGAGTGGTTCAGATACGCAGTATTTT.